These 23 T cell receptor beta chains came from one sample sequenced in a study of T-cell reconstitution after alpha-beta-depleted transplantation in children (dated by TCRdb to the mid-2010s). The treatment or condition label, read with the paper, signifies: allogeneic hematopoietic cell transplantation with graft depleted of TCRalphabeta T cells and CD19 B cells. To prepare the library, PCR was applied. Sequencing took place on an Illumina HiSeq 2500. To normalize quantification of the TCRbeta repertoire, the TCR libraries were built with molecular barcoding that relied on unique molecular identifiers. TCRdb applied fastp at Q25 and MiXCR to the public reads, then kept only in-frame beta chains. Each CDR3 protein appears once, grouped with its most common genes and DNA. This sample is represented by under 250,000 distinct CDR3 sequences; around 25% of them were singletons. Jointly, the top ten make up 4% to 5.5% of the sample.

This specimen was PBMCs, mostly from graft donor cells, taken 360 days after TCRalphabeta/CD19-depleted stem cell transplant. The origin of the receptors is a female patient aged 2-9 years who had a stem cell transplant for congenital amegakaryocytic thrombocytopenia, so the T cells may come from the graft donor.

This clonotype was seen a handful of times. The chain uses TRBV28 and TRBJ1-2, with D possibly being TRBD1 (6 bases). Germline V lookup: CDR1 MDHEN, CDR2 SYDVKM. The V gene lost 7 bases and the J gene lost 8 bases, with 26 bases spanning the gap. The CDR3 loop spans 16 amino acids. The CDR3 bases are TGTGCCAGCAACGACCGGGACAAGGGTCTTGTGCGAGGCTACACCTTC. The encoded protein is CASNDRDKGLVRGYTF.

This chain links TRBV24-1 with TRBJ2-3, with 11 bases fitting TRBD1. Germline assignment: CDR1 KGHDR and CDR2 SFDVKD. The ends lost 4 bases at V and 6 bases at J; junction bases unmatched: 8. CDR3 length: 16 amino acids. CDR3 sequence reads: CATSDRGQGASDTQYF. The CDR3 nucleotides are TGTGCCACCAGTGACCGAGGACAGGGGGCTTCCGATACGCAGTATTTT.

The V and J genes are TRBV6-5 and TRBJ1-4, with unresolved D. Trimming removed 2 bases from V and 7 bases from J, with 8 bases in between. CDR3 length: 13 amino acids. Germline CDR1 is MNHEY and CDR2 is SVGAGI. The DNA of the CDR3 is TGTGCCAGCAGTTACGGGGTTTTTGAAAAACTGTTTTTT. The encoded protein is CASSYGVFEKLFF.

This clonotype was recorded a few times. The CDR3 sequence: CASSDPGVAGGSYEQYF. In DNA form, the CDR3 reads TGTGCCAGCAGTGATCCGGGAGTAGCGGGGGGAAGCTACGAGCAGTACTTC. J is TRBJ2-7 and V is TRBV28, with 10 bases aligning to TRBD2. The germline gives CDR1 MDHEN, CDR2 SYDVKM. V lost 5 bases to trimming and J lost 3 bases; unmatched junction nucleotides: 13. The CDR3 loop spans 17 amino acids.

In this sample, this clonotype turned up a few times. The J gene is TRBJ1-2, the V gene TRBV20-1; D is undetermined. There are 14 residues in the CDR3. V lost 3 bases and J lost 0, with 11 bases in between. CDR1 DFQATT and CDR2 SNEGSKA come from the germline V gene (reference sequence). CDR3 DNA: TGCAGTGCTAGTCGGGAAAACCCTAACTATGGCTACACCTTC. Its translation is CSASRENPNYGYTF.

This clonotype appeared a few times. The V call is TRBV6-5, the J call TRBJ2-6, with 8 bases fitting TRBD1. CDR3 size: 17 residues. The germline gives CDR1 MNHEY, CDR2 SVGAGI. V trimming: 0 bases; J trimming: 2 bases; junction bases outside the gene matches: 3. The CDR3 DNA is TGTGCCAGCAGTTACTCTCCGGACAGGGCTGGGGCCAACGTCCTGACTTTC. Translated: CASSYSPDRAGANVLTF.

The J gene is TRBJ1-4, the V gene TRBV5-4; no clear D gene. This CDR3 is built from 15 residues. V lost 1 base to trimming and J lost 5 bases, with 12 bases between them. Germline V lookup: CDR1 SGHNT, CDR2 YYREEE (reference sequence). CDR3 nucleotides: TGTGCCAGCAGCTTGTTTGCAGATCAAAATGAAAAACTGTTTTTT. Translating gives CASSLFADQNEKLFF. Combining the CDR3 with reference TRBV5-4 and TRBJ1-4 gives the whole variable domain ETGVTQSPTHLIKTRGQQVTLRCSSQSGHNTVSWYQQALGQGPQFIFQYYREEENGRGNFPPRFSGLQFPNYSSELNVNALELDDSALYLCASSLFADQNEKLFFGSGTQLSVL.

This clonotype has more than one count but fewer than ten. V gene TRBV30 combines with J gene TRBJ2-1, with 7 nucleotides matching TRBD2. CDR1 GTSNPN and CDR2 SVGIG come from the germline V gene (reference sequence). V lost 2 bases to trimming and J lost 15 bases; unmatched junction nucleotides: 13. This CDR3 spans 13 amino acids. The CDR3 DNA reads as TGTGCCTGGAGTCCACGACCAGCGGGAAGCGTGTTCTTC. The encoded protein is CAWSPRPAGSVFF.

This clonotype was observed many times. The chain combines TRBV20-1 with TRBJ1-2; D not certain. The germline V and J ends were trimmed by 2 bases and 4 bases, with 11 bases remaining between them. Germline V gene data show CDR1 as DFQATT and CDR2 as SNEGSKA (reference sequence). The CDR3 is 13 residues long. The CDR3 reads CSARSDRGYGYTF. The CDR3 nucleotides are TGCAGTGCTAGATCGGACCGGGGCTATGGCTACACCTTC.

This clonotype was recorded only once. The chain has TRBV20-1 and TRBJ2-1; maybe TRBD1 (5 bases). This CDR3 is 12 amino acids long. Trimming removed 6 bases from V and 6 bases from J, with 12 bases in between. Looked up from germline, CDR1 is DFQATT and CDR2 is SNEGSKA (reference sequence). DNA of the CDR3: TGCAGTGCCCAGGGTAGCAGCAATGAGCAGTTCTTC. Its protein is CSAQGSSNEQFF.

The chain recombines TRBV3-1 with TRBJ1-1, with D possibly being TRBD1 (6 bases). The CDR3 spans 14 residues. CDR1 and CDR2 (germline): LGHDT, YNNKEL (reference sequence). Trimming removed 7 bases from V and 2 bases from J, with 14 bases in between. The CDR3 loop is CASNPGQRNTEAFF. DNA of the CDR3: TGTGCCAGCAACCCTGGACAGCGAAACACTGAAGCTTTCTTT.

The chain is built from TRBV7-2 and TRBJ2-2, with no clear D. The CDR3 length is 14 residues. Trimming cost V 4 bases and J 3 bases, with 9 bases left between them. Germline CDR1 SGHTA, CDR2 FQGNSA. This CDR3 is CASSSGSYTGELFF. The DNA for the CDR3 is TGTGCCAGCAGCTCGGGTTCCTACACCGGGGAGCTGTTTTTT.

This clonotype occurred a few times. This sequence joins TRBV4-3 and TRBJ2-7, with D uncertain. The CDR3 extends over 15 amino acids. Trimming pared 1 base from V and 0 bases from J, leaving 10 bases between. The germline CDR1 and CDR2 sequences are LGHNA and YSLEER. This CDR3 reads CASSQGMGSSYEQYF. The DNA of the CDR3 is TGCGCCAGCAGCCAAGGGATGGGAAGCTCCTACGAGCAGTACTTC.

This clonotype occurred a few times. The gene calls are TRBV24-1 and TRBJ2-3; tentatively, D is TRBD2 (5 bases). This CDR3 is 15 amino acids long. The germline CDR1 and CDR2 sequences are KGHDR and SFDVKD. V lost 3 bases, J lost 2 bases, and 11 bases lay in between. CDR3 sequence reads: CATSDPGLHTDTQYF. CDR3 DNA: TGTGCCACCAGTGATCCCGGACTCCACACAGATACGCAGTATTTT.

The gene calls are TRBV4-1 and TRBJ1-5; D ambiguous. This CDR3 is built from 15 residues. With 1 base removed from V and 2 bases from J, the gap between germline ends came to 9 bases. Germline CDR1 is MGHRA and CDR2 is YSYEKL. The CDR3 loop reads CASSQGILGNQPQHF. The DNA for the CDR3 is TGCGCCAGCAGCCAAGGGATCCTTGGCAATCAGCCCCAGCATTTT.

The sample holds many counts of this clonotype. The rearrangement joins TRBV27 to TRBJ2-2, with a weak D call TRBD2 (6 bases). Germline assignment: CDR1 MNHEY and CDR2 SMNVEV (reference sequence). V gave up 8 bases and J gave up 3 bases, with 19 bases separating them. CDR3 length: 16 residues. The CDR3 coding sequence is TGTGCCAGCTCTGTCTCCGGGAGTCTCGACACCGGGGAGCTGTTTTTT. Translated: CASSVSGSLDTGELFF.

The chain links TRBV5-1 to TRBJ1-1; no firm D call. This CDR3 has 12 amino acids. Trimming removed 1 base at V and 6 bases at J, with 7 bases between. The V gene's germline CDR1 is SGHRS and CDR2 YFSETQ. DNA of the CDR3: TGCGCCAGCAGCTTGTCCGGGGCTGAAGCTTTCTTT. Translating gives CASSLSGAEAFF.

CDR3 amino acids: CASSLLRAGGSYEQYF. DNA for the CDR3: TGTGCCAGCAGTCTCCTTAGGGCAGGGGGCTCCTACGAGCAGTACTTC. This chain links TRBV28 with TRBJ2-7; 7 bases map to TRBD1. The trim removed 5 bases at V and 0 bases at J, leaving 10 bases unmatched. This CDR3 is built from 16 residues. CDR1 and CDR2 (germline): MDHEN, SYDVKM.

The chain carries TRBV2 and TRBJ2-3, with TRBD2 matching 8 bases. Per germline, CDR1 SNHLY and CDR2 FYNNEI. This CDR3 is 15 amino acids long. V lost 6 bases and J lost 1; bases outside the gene matches: 6. Here the CDR3 reads CASRQGAGGTDTQYF. The CDR3 DNA follows: TGTGCCAGCAGACAGGGAGCGGGAGGCACAGATACGCAGTATTTT.

V and J are TRBV6-1 and TRBJ1-1, with D maybe TRBD1 (6 bases). Germline V lookup: CDR1 MNHNS, CDR2 SASEGT. This CDR3 spans 16 amino acids. Deletions cut 7 bases from V and 0 bases from J, with 18 bases between. DNA of the CDR3: TGTGCCAGCAAATCTTATGGGGGCAGGATGAACACTGAAGCTTTCTTT. It codes for CASKSYGGRMNTEAFF.

The sample holds many counts of this clonotype. V usage is TRBV20-1 and J usage is TRBJ2-3, with 14 positions matching TRBD2. The CDR3 is 16 residues long. Germline CDR1 DFQATT, CDR2 SNEGSKA (reference sequence). Trimming took 5 bases from V and 1 from J; bases not matched to a gene: 5. CDR3 coding DNA: TGCAGTGCTCCCGGGACTAGCGGGGGCGGCACAGATACGCAGTATTTT. Amino acids: CSAPGTSGGGTDTQYF.

This clonotype was seen ten or more times. The V call is TRBV12-3 or TRBV12-4, the J call TRBJ2-3; D unresolved. The CDR3 has 16 residues. Between the trimmed V and J ends, which lost 3 bases and 2 bases, there was a span of 15 bases. The DNA of the CDR3 is TGTGCCAGCAGTTTCCTGGATCTGGGTTACACAGATACGCAGTATTTT. It codes for CASSFLDLGYTDTQYF.

This clonotype was detected a few times. The DNA of the CDR3 is TGTGCCAGCAGTGTTCGGGGGAAAGGCACTGAAGCTTTCTTT. It specifies CASSVRGKGTEAFF. The chain carries TRBV2 and TRBJ1-1; TRBD1 might be the D (5 bases). With 4 bases removed from V and 4 bases from J, the gap between germline ends came to 13 bases. From germline, CDR1 is SNHLY and CDR2 FYNNEI. The CDR3 length is 14 residues.